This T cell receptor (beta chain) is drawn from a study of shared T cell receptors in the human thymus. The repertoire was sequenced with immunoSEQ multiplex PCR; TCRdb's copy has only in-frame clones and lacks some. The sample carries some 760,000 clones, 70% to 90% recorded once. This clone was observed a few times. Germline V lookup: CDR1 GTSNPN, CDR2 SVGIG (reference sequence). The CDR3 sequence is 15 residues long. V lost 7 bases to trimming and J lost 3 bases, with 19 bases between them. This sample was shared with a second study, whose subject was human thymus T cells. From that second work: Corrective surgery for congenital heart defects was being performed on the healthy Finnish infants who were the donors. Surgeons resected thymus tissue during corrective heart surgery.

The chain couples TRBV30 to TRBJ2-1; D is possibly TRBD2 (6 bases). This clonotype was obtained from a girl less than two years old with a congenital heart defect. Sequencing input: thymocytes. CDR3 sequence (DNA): TGTGCCTCTCGAACGGGACTCAGCGGCTACAATGAGCAGTTCTTC. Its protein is CASRTGLSGYNEQFF.